The 8 T cell receptor beta chains listed next were all sequenced from one sample in a study of blood T cell repertoires in COVID-19. Data came from immunoSEQ multiplex PCR; TCRdb stores just in-frame clones and leaves some out. The table lists 25,000 to 35,000 clones, about 90% of them singletons. Sequenced material: peripheral blood. These receptors were obtained from a woman aged 40 to 50 with active or convalescent COVID-19.

In its sample, this clone was seen once. The CDR3 DNA reads TGTGCCAGCAGTTTAGGGGTCAGCGGCGAGACCCAGTACTTC. Translating it yields CASSLGVSGETQYF. The genes are TRBV28 and TRBJ2-5, with D perhaps TRBD2 (5 bases). The CDR3 runs to 14 residues. V was shortened by 2 bases and J by 5 bases, with 12 bases between the two germline ends. From germline, CDR1 is MDHEN and CDR2 SYDVKM.

The chain is built from TRBV4-2 and TRBJ2-1, with TRBD1 as a possible D gene (6 bases). CDR1 LGHNA and CDR2 YNFKEQ come from the germline V gene. Trimming stripped 1 base from V and 2 bases from J, with 15 bases between. CDR3 length: 17 amino acids. CDR3 amino acids: CASSQGDGGGTYNEQFF. CDR3 nucleotide sequence: TGTGCCAGCAGCCAAGGCGACGGTGGGGGCACCTACAATGAGCAGTTCTTC.

This clone has only one observation. V and J are TRBV4-1 and TRBJ1-1; D perhaps matches TRBD1 (5 bases). V was cut by 5 bases and J by 0 bases, with 13 bases left in between. CDR3 length equals 15 residues. The germline gives CDR1 MGHRA, CDR2 YSYEKL. CDR3: CASSVQTDMNTEAFF. The DNA for the CDR3 is TGCGCCAGCAGCGTCCAGACAGACATGAACACTGAAGCTTTCTTT.

The J gene is TRBJ1-1, the V gene TRBV5-1, with TRBD1 matching 8 bases. V was clipped by 4 bases and J by 6 bases; unmatched bases: 5. The germline CDR1 and CDR2 sequences are SGHRS and YFSETQ. This CDR3 has 13 amino acids. CDR3 residues: CASSAQGAAEAFF. The CDR3 coding sequence is TGCGCCAGCAGCGCCCAGGGGGCAGCTGAAGCTTTCTTT.

This sequence joins TRBV5-4 and TRBJ2-1; 7 nucleotides align to TRBD1. Germline-derived CDR1 and CDR2 are SGHNT and YYREEE (reference sequence). V gave up 4 bases and J gave up 2 bases; unmatched junction bases: 3. The CDR3 totals 14 residues. CDR3 sequence (DNA): TGTGCCAGCAGCCCAGGGACAGCCTACAATGAGCAGTTCTTC. This encodes CASSPGTAYNEQFF.

The chain employs TRBV4-3 and TRBJ1-2; 7 nucleotides align to TRBD1. The CDR3 spans 15 residues. Germline-derived CDR1 and CDR2 are LGHNA and YSLEER. The J segment lost 5 bases and the V segment lost 0 bases, leaving 6 bases of the junction unmatched. CDR3 bases: TGCGCCAGCAGCCAAGAACCAGGGGGATGGTATGGCTACACCTTC. It is translated as CASSQEPGGWYGYTF.

The rearrangement joins TRBV7-8 to TRBJ2-3, with TRBD2 matching over 8 bases. The V and J ends lost 3 bases and 6 bases, in that order; junction bases with no gene match: 8. The CDR3 contains 15 residues. The germline V gene has CDR1 SGHVS and CDR2 FQNEAQ. CDR3 sequence (DNA): TGTGCCAGCAGCTTCATAGCGGGACTTTCGGATACGCAGTATTTT. It translates to CASSFIAGLSDTQYF.

V gene TRBV5-1 combines with J gene TRBJ2-3; unclear D gene. Germline assignment: CDR1 SGHRS and CDR2 YFSETQ. Trimming removed 5 bases at V and 2 bases at J, with 15 bases between. The CDR3 extends over 15 amino acids. The CDR3 sequence is CASSSGLRTTDTQYF. The CDR3 nucleotides read TGCGCCAGCAGTAGTGGGCTCCGAACCACAGATACGCAGTATTTT.